A single sample gave rise to the 14 T cell receptor beta chains below, sequenced in a study of T cell changes during pregnancy in multiple sclerosis. The data were produced by immunoSEQ multiplex PCR, yet TCRdb's version contains in-frame clones alone and is incomplete. The table has roughly 32,000 clones, approximately 90% seen once. Sequencing was performed on CD8+ T cells from peripheral blood mononuclear cells, taken in the third trimester of pregnancy. The receptors stem from a female donor with multiple sclerosis, enrolled in a pregnancy study.

V is TRBV6-1 and J is TRBJ2-6; 8 positions match TRBD1. The CDR3 contains 18 residues. The J segment lost 3 bases and the V segment lost 2 bases, leaving 9 bases of the junction unmatched. Per the germline V gene, CDR1 is MNHNS and CDR2 is SASEGT. The CDR3 DNA reads as TGTGCCAGCAGTGAAAATCCGACAGGGGTCTTTGGGGCCAACGTCCTGACTTTC. Translating gives CASSENPTGVFGANVLTF.

CDR3 nucleotides: TGTGCCATCAGTGACAAAGGACAGGGTAGGGATTCACCCCTCCACTTT. Translation: CAISDKGQGRDSPLHF. V is TRBV10-3 and J is TRBJ1-6; 8 bases are shared with TRBD1. The CDR3 is made up of 16 amino acids. Germline V gene lookup returns CDR1 ENHRY and CDR2 SYGVKD. The junction had 9 bases not matched to a gene; V was cut back by 3 bases and J by 8 bases.

The chain uses TRBV5-1 and TRBJ2-5, with 7 bases fitting TRBD1. The CDR3 length is 13 residues. V shed 3 bases and J 5 bases; nucleotides not matched to a gene: 4. Germline V gene data show CDR1 as SGHRS and CDR2 as YFSETQ. The CDR3 bases are TGCGCCAGCAGCTCACCGGACAGGGAGACCCAGTACTTC. This sequence encodes CASSSPDRETQYF.

This rearrangement joins TRBV5-6 to TRBJ2-3; a possible D gene is TRBD2 (6 bases). The germline CDR1 and CDR2 sequences are SGHDT and YYEEEE. V lost 0 bases and J 1 base, leaving 9 bases between the germline ends. This CDR3 comprises 15 residues. CDR3 amino acids: CASSLAGVGTDTQYF. Written as DNA, the CDR3 is TGTGCCAGCAGCTTGGCGGGAGTGGGCACAGATACGCAGTATTTT. The whole variable domain, filled in from reference TRBV5-6 and TRBJ2-3, reads DAGVTQSPTHLIKTRGQQVTLRCSPKSGHDTVSWYQQALGQGPQFIFQYYEEEERQRGNFPDRFSGHQFPNYSSELNVNALLLGDSALYLCASSLAGVGTDTQYFGPGTRLTVL.

This clone was counted only a few times. The V gene is TRBV28, the J gene TRBJ1-2, with D unclear. Looked up from germline, CDR1 is MDHEN and CDR2 is SYDVKM. This CDR3 is built from 13 residues. The ends were cut back, 2 bases at V and 2 bases at J, with 6 bases in the middle. CDR3 protein: CASSLGGNYGYTF. CDR3 nucleotide sequence: TGTGCCAGCAGTTTAGGAGGGAACTATGGCTACACCTTC.

The rearrangement uses TRBV4-3 and TRBJ1-4, with D possibly matching TRBD1 (6 bases). The length of the CDR3 is 16 residues. Germline CDR1 LGHNA, CDR2 YSLEER. With 0 bases removed from V and 5 bases from J, the gap between germline ends came to 13 bases. CDR3 sequence reads: CASSQDRYTGNEKLFF. In nucleotides, the CDR3 is TGCGCCAGCAGCCAAGATCGGTACACAGGGAATGAAAAACTGTTTTTT.

This chain joins TRBV6-1 and TRBJ2-1; TRBD2 matches at 12 bases. CDR3 length equals 14 residues. CDR1 and CDR2 from the germline V gene are MNHNS and SASEGT. J lost 4 bases, V lost 10 bases, and 5 bases had no gene match. CDR3 in DNA: TGTGCCACCAGCCTAGCGGGGGGGTACAATGAGCAGTTCTTC. This translates into CATSLAGGYNEQFF.

The chain uses TRBV5-6 and TRBJ2-7; D gene ambiguous. The CDR3 is 16 amino acids. Trimming stripped 0 bases from V and 0 bases from J, with 13 bases between. Germline V gives CDR1 SGHDT, CDR2 YYEEEE. CDR3 sequence reads: CASSLDLGTHSYEQYF. In nucleotides, the CDR3 is TGTGCCAGCAGCTTGGATCTGGGCACCCACTCCTACGAGCAGTACTTC.

This chain connects TRBV6-5 to TRBJ1-2, with D possibly matching TRBD1 (5 bases). The CDR3 covers 13 residues. V shed 0 bases and J shed 13 bases, with 15 bases lying between them. Germline V gives CDR1 MNHEY, CDR2 SVGAGI. The CDR3 protein is CASSYSTGGVSTF. DNA for the CDR3: TGTGCCAGCAGTTACTCGACGGGGGGGGTGAGCACCTTC.

J is TRBJ2-2 and V is TRBV5-1; 11 bases agree with TRBD2. The V gene's germline CDR1 is SGHRS and CDR2 YFSETQ. The CDR3 loop spans 16 amino acids. J lost 3 bases, V lost 0 bases, and 1 base had no gene match. The CDR3 DNA reads TGCGCCAGCAGCTTGGCACTAGCGGGGGACACCGGGGAGCTGTTTTTT. Amino acid sequence: CASSLALAGDTGELFF.

The V and J genes are TRBV5-6 and TRBJ2-7, with TRBD1 matching 8 bases. CDR3 length: 14 amino acids. From germline, CDR1 is SGHDT and CDR2 YYEEEE. With V trimmed by 0 bases and J by 3 bases, 2 bases remained unmatched. CDR3 amino acids: CASSLGTGIYEQYF. The CDR3 DNA follows: TGTGCCAGCAGCTTGGGGACAGGGATCTACGAGCAGTACTTC.

This clone was observed a single time. J is TRBJ2-6 and V is TRBV4-3; 7 nucleotides agree with TRBD2. The trim removed 3 bases at V and 0 bases at J, leaving 2 bases unmatched. The CDR3 length is 16 residues. Germline-derived CDR1 and CDR2 are LGHNA and YSLEER. The CDR3 nucleotides read TGCGCCAGCAGCCAGCGCGGGGGCTCTGGGGCCAACGTCCTGACTTTC. This encodes CASSQRGGSGANVLTF.

This clone was observed a single time. The chain joins TRBV11-3 to TRBJ1-1; 11 bases agree with TRBD1. The CDR3 contains 15 residues. V dropped 2 bases and J dropped 6; count of bases not matched to a gene: 5. Germline values: CDR1 SGHNT, CDR2 YENEEA. The CDR3 reads CASSLPGQGAAEAFF. As DNA, the CDR3 is TGTGCCAGCAGCTTACCCGGACAGGGGGCGGCTGAAGCTTTCTTT. Together with reference TRBV11-3 and TRBJ1-1, the CDR3 gives the full variable domain: EAGVVQSPRYKIIEKKQPVAFWCNPISGHNTLYWYLQNLGQGPELLIRYENEEAVDDSQLPKDRFSAERLKGVDSTLKIQPAELGDSAVYLCASSLPGQGAAEAFFGQGTRLTVV.

The rearrangement links TRBV4-3 to TRBJ2-1, with 7 bases lining up with TRBD2. Germline lookup yields CDR1 LGHNA and CDR2 YSLEER. This CDR3 comprises 14 residues. V lost 3 bases, J lost 6 bases, and 5 bases stayed unmatched. The CDR3 DNA reads TGCGCCAGCAGCCAGGGGGGGTCCGGCAATGAGCAGTTCTTC. Translated, it gives CASSQGGSGNEQFF.